What follows are 27 T cell receptor beta chains derived from one specimen sequenced in a study of blood T cell repertoires in COVID-19. Some clones are missing from TCRdb's copy, which holds only in-frame ones; the method was immunoSEQ multiplex PCR. The sample lists 120,000 or so clones; more than 65% were seen once. Sequencing was done on a sample of peripheral blood. The receptors here all came from a human donor in a cohort sampled during active COVID-19.

This chain joins TRBV6-5 and TRBJ2-7, with a tentative D call TRBD1 (6 bases). Looked up from germline, CDR1 is MNHEY and CDR2 is SVGAGI. CDR3 length equals 15 residues. V dropped 5 bases and J dropped 3 bases, with 17 bases sitting between them. CDR3 amino acids: CASSRRTVSGYEQYF. The CDR3 DNA follows: TGTGCCAGCAGTCGCCGGACAGTTTCGGGCTACGAGCAGTACTTC.

A few counts support this clone. The chain couples TRBV6-5 to TRBJ2-2; D unresolved. The CDR3 extends over 16 amino acids. V lost 3 bases and J lost 0, with 11 bases in between. Germline V lookup: CDR1 MNHEY, CDR2 SVGAGI. CDR3 protein: CASSYFRTANTGELFF. CDR3 bases: TGTGCCAGCAGTTATTTTCGAACAGCGAACACCGGGGAGCTGTTTTTT.

V gene TRBV28 combines with J gene TRBJ2-7, with 9 bases lining up with TRBD1. V shed 1 base, J shed 6 bases, and the junction held 10 bases outside the gene matches. This CDR3 spans 16 amino acids. Looked up from germline, CDR1 is MDHEN and CDR2 is SYDVKM. The chain's CDR3 is CASSLSWGTGSLEQYF. CDR3 sequence (DNA): TGTGCCAGCAGTTTATCCTGGGGGACAGGGAGTCTCGAGCAGTACTTC.

Only a few counts were recorded for this clone. Other DNA sequences in this sample translate to the same CDR3. The rearrangement uses TRBV18 and TRBJ2-5; TRBD2 aligns across 10 bases. The CDR3 has 16 residues. CDR1 and CDR2 from the germline V gene are KGHSH and LQKENI. With 1 base clipped from V and 1 base from J, the junction kept 3 bases outside the gene matches. CDR3 sequence: CASSPLLAGVQETQYF. CDR3 DNA sequence: TGTGCCAGCTCACCACTGCTAGCGGGGGTCCAAGAGACCCAGTACTTC.

The chain has TRBV15 and TRBJ1-5; TRBD1 is a possible D gene (5 bases). The germline V gene encodes CDR1 LNHNV and CDR2 YYDKDF (reference sequence). Deletions cut 1 base from V and 5 bases from J, with 6 bases between. There are 13 residues in the CDR3. CDR3 loop: CATSRGGDQPQHF. In nucleotides, the CDR3 is TGTGCCACCAGCAGAGGGGGGGATCAGCCCCAGCATTTT.

This clone was seen once. This chain links TRBV11-2 with TRBJ1-2; TRBD1 aligns across 8 bases. Trimming at V came to 5 bases and at J to 3 bases, leaving 11 bases not matched to a gene. This CDR3 is built from 16 residues. The V gene's germline CDR1 is SGHAT and CDR2 FQNNGV. CDR3 sequence: CASSLYSGGYDYGYTF. The CDR3 bases are TGTGCCAGCAGCCTTTACTCAGGGGGCTATGACTATGGCTACACCTTC. The variable domain in full, completed from reference TRBV11-2 and TRBJ1-2, reads EAGVAQSPRYKIIEKRQSVAFWCNPISGHATLYWYQQILGQGPKLLIQFQNNGVVDDSQLPKDRFSAERLKGVDSTLKIQPAKLEDSAVYLCASSLYSGGYDYGYTFGSGTRLTVV.

This clone was recorded a few times. The genes are TRBV7-9 and TRBJ2-2; 7 bases align to TRBD1. V lost 5 bases and J lost 2; bases outside the gene matches: 11. The CDR3 has 17 amino acids. Germline V gives CDR1 SEHNR, CDR2 FQNEAQ (reference sequence). CDR3 in DNA: TGTGCCAGCAGCATAATTACAGGGGTAGAAAACACCGGGGAGCTGTTTTTT. It encodes CASSIITGVENTGELFF.

This clone has only one observation. V usage is TRBV11-2 and J usage is TRBJ2-3; D perhaps matches TRBD2 (5 bases). Per germline, CDR1 SGHAT and CDR2 FQNNGV. Trimming cost V 2 bases and J 5 bases, with 11 bases left between them. This CDR3 spans 14 amino acids. The CDR3 loop reads CASSLRGSEDTQYF. The CDR3 DNA sequence: TGTGCCAGCAGCTTAAGAGGTAGCGAAGATACGCAGTATTTT.

The CDR3 bases are TGCGCCAGCAGGCCTAGCGGGAGTAAGGACAATGAGCAGTTCTTC. This encodes CASRPSGSKDNEQFF. The chain combines TRBV4-1 with TRBJ2-1; 10 positions agree with TRBD2. Per germline, CDR1 MGHRA and CDR2 YSYEKL. This CDR3 comprises 15 residues. V was pared by 6 bases and J by 5 bases, with 7 bases of the junction left unmatched.

The chain carries TRBV27 and TRBJ2-7; TRBD1 agrees at 7 bases. This CDR3 is 14 amino acids long. Per germline, CDR1 MNHEY and CDR2 SMNVEV (reference sequence). Trimming at V came to 6 bases and at J to 6 bases, leaving 11 bases not matched to a gene. The CDR3 DNA is TGTGCCAGCAGACCCGACAGGGAGTTTGGCGAGCAGTACTTC. This sequence encodes CASRPDREFGEQYF.

The rearrangement links TRBV10-3 to TRBJ2-3; D is perhaps TRBD1 (5 bases). Germline values: CDR1 ENHRY, CDR2 SYGVKD. This CDR3 region has 15 residues. V was shortened by 3 bases and J by 0 bases, with 10 bases between the two germline ends. The CDR3 loop is CAISEGVGSTDTQYF. CDR3 sequence (DNA): TGTGCCATCAGTGAAGGGGTGGGTAGCACAGATACGCAGTATTTT.

In nucleotides, the CDR3 is TGTGCCAGCAGCTTATCCCCGGACACCCGATATAATTCACCCCTCCACTTT. Amino acids: CASSLSPDTRYNSPLHF. V usage is TRBV7-9 and J usage is TRBJ1-6, with TRBD1 as a possible D gene (5 bases). The V gene lost 2 bases and the J gene lost 4 bases, with 15 bases spanning the gap. Per the germline V gene, CDR1 is SEHNR and CDR2 is FQNEAQ (reference sequence). The CDR3 has 17 amino acids.

The CDR3 sequence is CASSPTRGYSGEAFF. The CDR3 nucleotides read TGTGCCAGCAGCCCAACGAGGGGGTATTCCGGTGAAGCTTTCTTT. The rearrangement joins TRBV9 to TRBJ1-1, with a tentative D call TRBD1 (6 bases). The CDR3 consists of 15 residues. V was pared by 4 bases and J by 7 bases, with 20 bases between. Germline V CDR1 and CDR2: SGDLS, YYNGEE.

Comment on this clone: Germline and junction disagree at one end, which may indicate a read error. The V gene is TRBV6-5, the J gene TRBJ1-2, with 9 bases aligning to TRBD1. Germline V CDR1 and CDR2: MNHEY, SVGAGI. The CDR3 totals 12 residues. CDR3 nucleotide sequence: TGTGCCAGCACCTCGGGGGACAGGGAACCCTACTTC. Translation gives CASTSGDREPYF.

This clone was observed many times. For the CDR3, the DNA is TGTGCCAGCAGCTTAGTCCGAGGGACAGGGGATGGCTACACCTTC. It encodes CASSLVRGTGDGYTF. This chain uses TRBV7-9 with TRBJ1-2; 10 bases fit TRBD1. Germline CDR1 and CDR2: SEHNR and FQNEAQ (reference sequence). The CDR3 is made up of 15 amino acids. Trimming took 1 base from V and 6 from J; bases not matched to a gene: 5.

J is TRBJ2-1 and V is TRBV3-1 (or the pseudogene TRBV3-2); 8 bases are a match to TRBD1. The germline V gene has CDR1 LGHDT and CDR2 YNNKEL (reference sequence). The CDR3 is 14 amino acids. The junction had 14 bases not matched to a gene; V was cut back by 10 bases and J by 9 bases. DNA for the CDR3: TGTGCCACCAGGACAGGGCTGGGTTCAGGTGAGCAGTTCTTC. Its protein product is CATRTGLGSGEQFF.

CDR3 sequence reads: CASRKRWNEQFF. In nucleotides, the CDR3 is TGTGCCAGCAGAAAGAGATGGAATGAGCAGTTCTTC. This chain joins TRBV6-5 and TRBJ2-1; D remains ambiguous. Germline loops: CDR1 MNHEY, CDR2 SVGAGI. The CDR3 length is 12 residues. Trimming pared 6 bases from V and 7 bases from J, leaving 10 bases between.

For the CDR3, the DNA is TGTGCCAGCAGTTTCGACAGAAGGAACGGTGAAGCTTTCTTT. This translates into CASSFDRRNGEAFF. V gene TRBV5-6 combines with J gene TRBJ1-1, with a tentative D call TRBD1 (5 bases). Germline V gene sequence: CDR1 SGHDT, CDR2 YYEEEE. Trimming stripped 5 bases from V and 7 bases from J, with 18 bases between. The CDR3 extends over 14 amino acids.

The chain has TRBV28 and TRBJ2-1; 7 positions match TRBD2. With 7 bases clipped from V and 9 bases from J, the junction kept 6 bases outside the gene matches. Germline V CDR1 and CDR2: MDHEN, SYDVKM. The CDR3 consists of 12 residues. The CDR3 DNA follows: TGTGCCAGCACCATGGGGGGGGGTGAGCAGTTCTTC. Translation: CASTMGGGEQFF.

The CDR3: CASSHLRMGGAQYF. CDR3 DNA sequence: TGTGCCAGCAGCCACCTCAGGATGGGGGGGGCGCAGTATTTT. The chain has TRBV7-9 and TRBJ2-3; 7 bases are shared with TRBD2. V was clipped by 5 bases and J by 10 bases; unmatched bases: 12. The CDR3 totals 14 residues. Germline CDR1 is SEHNR and CDR2 is FQNEAQ (reference sequence). The full variable domain, with the rest looked up from reference TRBV7-9 and TRBJ2-3, is DTGVSQNPRHKITKRGQNVTFRCDPISEHNRLYWYRQTLGQGPEFLTYFQNEAQLEKSRLLSDRFSAERPKGSFSTLEIQRTEQGDSAMYLCASSHLRMGGAQYFGPGTRLTVL.

J is TRBJ1-1 and V is TRBV18, with D tentatively TRBD1 (6 bases). Germline lookup yields CDR1 KGHSH and CDR2 LQKENI. The ends were cut back, 4 bases at V and 10 bases at J, with 16 bases in the middle. The CDR3 loop spans 13 amino acids. CDR3 in DNA: TGTGCCAGCTCACAAAACAGGGAGCGGGGAGCTTTCTTT. The encoded protein is CASSQNRERGAFF.

This clone was observed once. This chain joins TRBV27 and TRBJ2-2; D is perhaps TRBD2 (5 bases). From germline, CDR1 is MNHEY and CDR2 SMNVEV (reference sequence). V lost 2 bases and J lost 0, with 25 bases in between. The CDR3 is 21 amino acids. The DNA of the CDR3 is TGTGCCAGCAGTTTAGACGGTCGGGAACGATGGTCCGCTACGAACACCGGGGAGCTGTTTTTT. It translates to CASSLDGRERWSATNTGELFF.

V usage is TRBV18 and J usage is TRBJ1-5, with D maybe TRBD1 (5 bases). From germline, CDR1 is KGHSH and CDR2 LQKENI. Trimming left V 3 bases short and J 0 bases short, with 12 bases between. The length of the CDR3 is 16 residues. The CDR3 nucleotides are TGTGCCAGCTCACCCCAACAGGTTGATAGCAATCAGCCCCAGCATTTT. Translation: CASSPQQVDSNQPQHF.

CDR3 nucleotides: TGTGCCACCAGCCCCAGAAGTACAGCCCCTAATGAAAAACTGTTTTTT. Amino acid sequence: CATSPRSTAPNEKLFF. The chain carries TRBV15 and TRBJ1-4, with D unclear. The CDR3 is 16 amino acids. Per germline, CDR1 LNHNV and CDR2 YYDKDF (reference sequence). The V and J ends lost 5 bases and 3 bases respectively, with 16 bases between them.

V gene TRBV5-1 combines with J gene TRBJ2-1; D is perhaps TRBD1 (5 bases). V lost 4 bases to trimming and J lost 8 bases, with 13 bases between them. Germline-derived CDR1 and CDR2 are SGHRS and YFSETQ. The CDR3 is 13 amino acids. The CDR3 region is CASSPIEGDEQFF. The CDR3 DNA reads as TGCGCCAGCAGCCCCATTGAAGGGGATGAGCAGTTCTTC.

For the CDR3, the DNA is TGTGCCAGCAGTGAGTCGGCGGGCCGCGGGGACGAGCAGTACTTC. Its translation: CASSESAGRGDEQYF. The chain couples TRBV2 to TRBJ2-7; weak D call: TRBD2 (6 bases). CDR3 length equals 15 residues. V was trimmed by 3 bases and J by 5 bases, leaving 17 bases between them. The germline V gene encodes CDR1 SNHLY and CDR2 FYNNEI.

This rearrangement joins TRBV15 to TRBJ2-3, with 10 bases identical to TRBD2. CDR1 is LNHNV, CDR2 YYDKDF, per germline (reference sequence). CDR3 size: 12 residues. V was pared by 1 base and J by 11 bases, with 0 bases of the junction left unmatched. This CDR3 is CATSRASGRQYF. As DNA, the CDR3 is TGTGCCACCAGCAGAGCTAGCGGGAGGCAGTATTTT.